This T cell receptor (beta chain) was retrieved from a study of blood T cell repertoires in COVID-19. Study information: Collection of acute and convalescent COVID-19 samples took place in the United States, Italy and Spain.

The study drew participants aged 18 to 89 years from some 23 US areas. Participants had their cohort set by participant-reported clinical history. Resolution of symptoms, clearance, or two negative PCRs was present in recovered Cohort 3 donors. Using immunoSEQ multiplex PCR, the repertoire was profiled, and TCRdb retains in-frame clones only, with some absent. The sample yields 450,000 or so clones, 90% seen once. The sample comprised PBMCs or T cells enriched from blood (not recorded which). This receptor was obtained from a man aged 18-30 years who had recovered from COVID-19.

CDR3 nucleotide sequence: TGTGCCAGCTCACCAGGAGGGGGCACTGGCTACACCTTC. Translation gives CASSPGGGTGYTF. The chain recombines TRBV18 with TRBJ1-2; 7 bases are a match to TRBD1. CDR1 and CDR2 (germline): KGHSH, LQKENI. V was clipped by 2 bases and J by 7 bases; unmatched bases: 4. This CDR3 contains 13 residues.